Each of the 25 T cell receptor beta chains below was sequenced from the same sample in a study of CD8+ T cells in alopecia areata. Following RNA extraction, reverse transcription yielded cDNA that acted as the sequencing template. Measured with immunoSEQ multiplex PCR; TCRdb has only the in-frame clones, and not every one. The table lists about 120,000 clones, with no singletons. The sequenced material came from lesional skin. The receptor source for this set is a C3H/HeJ mouse with alopecia areata. For this mouse line, the MHC haplotype is H2-k.

Notes on this clone: Gene names follow the mouse nomenclature. The read ends 4 residues shy of where the CDR3 ends; the end is completed using the germline J gene. The chain combines TRBV13-1 with TRBJ1-1; D call uncertain. CDR3 length: 13 amino acids. Germline lookup yields CDR1 NSHNY and CDR2 SYGAGN. Trimming cost V 4 bases and J 0 bases, with 7 bases left between them. The CDR3 DNA, read in part, is TGTGCCAGCAGTTTCCGACAGAACACA. Translated, it gives CASSFRQNT. The complete CDR3 protein is CASSFRQNTEVFF.

The sample holds many counts of this clone. Compared with germline, one end of the junction differs, possibly owing to a read error. Gene names are mouse gene names. The read ends 4 residues early relative to the CDR3; the germline J gene fills the gap. V is TRBV13-3 and J is TRBJ1-1; 9 bases fit TRBD1. CDR1 and CDR2 (germline): NNHDY, SYVADS. This CDR3 has 13 amino acids. CDR3 bases read: TGTGCCAGCAGCGATGGGACAGGGAGA. Amino acid sequence: CASSDGTGR. The whole CDR3 reads CASSDGTGREVFF.

The table lists this clone with a few counts. Genes here carry mouse names. The DNA ends 4 residues before the CDR3 does, and the rest of the CDR3 is filled in from the germline J gene. The rearrangement joins TRBV13-3 to TRBJ2-1; 14 bases match TRBD2. The CDR3 consists of 17 residues. CDR1 is NNHDY, CDR2 SYVADS, per germline. The V gene end was trimmed by 2 bases and the J gene end by 6 bases; junction bases not matched to a gene: 7. The CDR3 loop reads CASSDGDWGGAGAEQFF. The part of the CDR3 DNA that was read is TGTGCCAGCAGTGACGGGGACTGGGGGGGCGCGGGTGCT.

Turning to this clone: Genes here carry mouse names. From the germline J gene comes the end of the CDR3, since the read stops 4 residues before it. The chain is built from TRBV31 and TRBJ1-1; 7 bases are shared with TRBD1. CDR3 length: 11 amino acids. CDR1 and CDR2 from the germline V gene are GKSSPN and SITVG. The CDR3 DNA, read in part, is TGTGCCTGGGGGGACAGAACA. Translated, it gives CAWGDRT. The complete CDR3 protein is CAWGDRTEVFF.

This clone was counted only a few times. The gene symbols are mouse symbols. Sequencing ends 4 residues short of the CDR3 end; the germline J gene provides the rest. J is TRBJ2-2 and V is TRBV19; D is unresolved. Germline V lookup: CDR1 FNHDT, CDR2 SITEND (reference sequence). The CDR3 runs to 15 residues. V shed 5 bases and J shed 3 bases, with 14 bases lying between them. The CDR3 region is CASSLWVWDTGQLYF. The part of the CDR3 DNA that was read is TGTGCCAGCAGCCTATGGGTGTGGGACACCGGG.

The table lists this clone with a few counts. Mouse gene names apply. The CDR3 extends 4 residues past the end of the read, so its final part is completed from the germline J gene. The chain uses TRBV13-3 and TRBJ1-1; D may be TRBD1 (6 bases). The CDR3 runs 14 residues. Germline V gene lookup returns CDR1 NNHDY and CDR2 SYVADS. V was trimmed by 3 bases and J by 1 base, leaving 10 bases between them. CDR3 in amino acids: CASSAGEGNTEVFF. Partial CDR3 DNA: TGTGCCAGCAGTGCAGGGGAGGGAAACACA.

This clone has just a few counts. Any gene name here is a mouse gene name. The read ends 4 residues before the CDR3 terminus; that terminus is restored from the germline J gene. The gene calls are TRBV14 and TRBJ1-2; 8 bases are a match to TRBD1. This CDR3 region has 15 residues. Germline CDR1 and CDR2: SGHDT and FRDEAV. V shed 4 bases and J 1 base; nucleotides not matched to a gene: 6. The covered CDR3 bases are TGTGCCAGCAGTCTCAGGGGGCGCGGAAACTCC. Residues: CASSLRGRGNS. The entire CDR3 reads CASSLRGRGNSDYTF.

This clone came up a few times. Mouse names are used for the genes. CDR3 sequence reads: CTCSETGGNTLYF. CDR3 DNA, as far as it was read: TGCACCTGCAGTGAGACAGGGGGGAAC. The chain joins TRBV1 to TRBJ2-4, with 9 bases fitting TRBD1. The read ends 4 residues shy of where the CDR3 ends; the end is completed using the germline J gene. From germline, CDR1 is NSQYPW and CDR2 LRSPGD (reference sequence). This CDR3 is 13 amino acids long.

As regards this clone: The gene names given are mouse names. Sequencing ends 4 residues short of the CDR3 end; the germline J gene provides the rest. The V and J genes are TRBV13-3 and TRBJ2-3, with D perhaps matching TRBD1 (5 bases). Germline loops: CDR1 NNHDY, CDR2 SYVADS. The V gene lost 4 bases and the J gene lost 0 bases, with 12 bases spanning the gap. This CDR3 spans 15 amino acids. The chain's CDR3 is CASSLTDPSAETLYF. The part of the CDR3 DNA that was read is TGTGCCAGCAGTCTGACAGACCCTAGTGCAGAA.

The sample holds a few counts of this clone. The gene symbols are mouse symbols. CDR3 loop: CASSLGGQKDTQYF. The covered CDR3 bases are TGTGCTAGCAGTTTAGGAGGACAGAAAGAC. The V gene is TRBV29, the J gene TRBJ2-5; a weak D match, TRBD1 (6 bases). The sequenced fragment ends 4 residues before the CDR3 boundary, so the rest is inferred from the germline J gene. The CDR3 runs 14 residues. CDR1 MSHET and CDR2 SYDVDS come from the germline V gene.

There are a few counts of this clone. Gene names refer to mouse genes. The CDR3: CASSLNWDQNTLYF. CDR3 DNA (partial): TGTGCAAGCAGCTTAAACTGGGATCAAAAC. The chain couples TRBV16 to TRBJ2-4; a possible D gene is TRBD2 (6 bases). From the germline J gene comes the end of the CDR3, since the read stops 4 residues before it. With 2 bases removed from V and 2 bases from J, the gap between germline ends came to 8 bases. Germline CDR1 SGHSA, CDR2 FRNQAP. The CDR3 runs to 14 residues.

This clone was seen a handful of times. The gene names given are mouse names. Read sequence stops 4 residues before the CDR3 end, and the germline J gene provides the missing end. This chain joins TRBV13-1 and TRBJ2-7; 11 bases fit TRBD1. The CDR3 is made up of 13 amino acids. Per the germline V gene, CDR1 is NSHNY and CDR2 is SYGAGN. Unmatched junction bases numbered 1, after V lost 7 bases and J lost 1 base. CDR3 loop: CASGQGASYEQYF. CDR3 DNA, as far as it was read: TGTGCCAGCGGACAGGGGGCTTCCTAT.

This clone appeared many times. All gene names here are mouse names. The CDR3 is cut off 4 residues early in the read; its end comes from the germline J gene. V and J are TRBV13-3 and TRBJ1-4, with D maybe TRBD1 (6 bases). CDR1 and CDR2 (germline): NNHDY, SYVADS. V was cut by 0 bases and J by 5 bases, with 8 bases left in between. The CDR3 has 14 residues. This chain's CDR3 is CASSDGGQNERLFF. The CDR3 DNA, read in part, is TGTGCCAGCAGTGATGGTGGACAGAACGAA.

In regard to this clone: Mouse gene names and germline throughout. Coverage ceases 4 residues before the CDR3 finishes, and the germline J gene fills in the end. This chain links TRBV13-3 with TRBJ1-4; TRBD1 matches at 9 bases. This CDR3 has 15 residues. Germline CDR1 is NNHDY and CDR2 is SYVADS. J lost 4 bases, V lost 4 bases, and 5 bases had no gene match. CDR3 DNA, as far as it was read: TGTGCCAGCAGTATTTTGACAGGGGGCAACGAA. This sequence encodes CASSILTGGNE. The entire CDR3 protein is CASSILTGGNERLFF.

As concerns this clone: Gene names refer to mouse genes. The CDR3 loop reads CASSPGQGRAETLYF. The DNA read from the CDR3 is TGTGCCAGCAGTCCGGGACAGGGGCGTGCAGAA. The rearrangement links TRBV13-3 to TRBJ2-3; 10 bases are shared with TRBD1. Sequencing ends 4 residues short of the CDR3 end; the germline J gene provides the rest. The V and J ends lost 4 bases and 1 base, in that order; junction bases with no gene match: 3. The germline CDR1 and CDR2 sequences are NNHDY and SYVADS. The CDR3 is 15 amino acids.

Notes on this clone: The gene symbols are mouse symbols. Read data end 4 residues before the CDR3 end; the end is taken from the germline J gene. The V and J genes are TRBV5 and TRBJ2-1; 10 bases line up with TRBD1. V shed 4 bases and J 6 bases; nucleotides not matched to a gene: 6. Per the germline V gene, CDR1 is LGHNA and CDR2 is YNLKQL (reference sequence). The CDR3 loop spans 15 amino acids. CDR3 region: CASSLEDRGFAEQFF. Incomplete CDR3 DNA: TGTGCCAGCAGCCTCGAGGACAGGGGGTTTGCT.

With respect to this clone: These gene names are mouse names. With the read ending 4 residues before the CDR3 end, the germline J gene is used to fill in that end. V and J are TRBV13-2 and TRBJ1-2, with 7 nucleotides matching TRBD1. The CDR3 is made up of 15 amino acids. Per the germline V gene, CDR1 is NNHNN and CDR2 is SYGAGS (reference sequence). V shed 0 bases, J shed 0 bases, and the junction held 2 bases outside the gene matches. The part of the CDR3 DNA that was read is TGTGCCAGCGGTGATGGGGGACAGTCAAACTCC. Encoded protein: CASGDGGQSNS. The full CDR3 is CASGDGGQSNSDYTF.

This clone was detected a few times. A read error may produce the germline difference seen at one junction end. Germline and genes: mouse. CDR3 bases read: TGTGCCGGCAGTGGAGGGGAGACA. Amino acid sequence: CAGSGGET. The complete CDR3 protein is CAGSGGETEVFF. V gene TRBV19 combines with J gene TRBJ1-1; D is possibly TRBD1 (5 bases). The sequenced fragment ends 4 residues before the CDR3 boundary, so the rest is inferred from the germline J gene. The CDR3 spans 12 residues. CDR1 is FNHDT and CDR2 is SITEND in the germline V gene (reference sequence).

This clone was seen many times. Gene labels here are mouse ones. The CDR3 extends 4 residues past the end of the read, so its final part is completed from the germline J gene. The chain couples TRBV13-3 to TRBJ2-1; TRBD2 matches 11 bases. Germline CDR1 is NNHDY and CDR2 is SYVADS. J lost 6 bases, V lost 1 base, and 6 bases had no gene match. This CDR3 has 16 residues. CDR3 protein: CASSDMDWGDGAEQFF. The sequenced CDR3 bases are TGTGCCAGCAGTGATATGGACTGGGGGGATGGTGCT.

Concerning this clone: Genes and germline are mouse. The CDR3 reads CASSDVGTGNEQYF. The CDR3 DNA, read in part, is TGTGCCAGCAGTGATGTAGGGACTGGGAAT. The chain recombines TRBV13-3 with TRBJ2-7; 9 bases line up with TRBD2. The observed sequence ends 4 residues before the CDR3 terminus, with the missing tail filled in from the germline J gene. In germline, CDR1 is NNHDY, CDR2 SYVADS. This CDR3 contains 14 residues.

This clone has ten or more counts. These gene names are mouse names. The read halts 4 residues ahead of the CDR3 end, with the missing end drawn from the germline J gene. The chain uses TRBV13-3 and TRBJ2-5; D might be TRBD1 (5 bases). The length of the CDR3 is 15 residues. The germline V gene has CDR1 NNHDY and CDR2 SYVADS. The V gene lost 0 bases and the J gene lost 2 bases, with 10 bases spanning the gap. The CDR3 loop is CASSDAQGGQDTQYF. The sequenced CDR3 bases are TGTGCCAGCAGTGATGCGCAGGGCGGCCAAGAC.

About this clone itself: Gene names refer to mouse genes. The CDR3 end lies 4 residues beyond the end of the read and is filled in from the germline J gene. The chain carries TRBV13-3 and TRBJ2-2, with 8 bases identical to TRBD1. V lost 1 base to trimming and J lost 2 bases; unmatched junction nucleotides: 4. The CDR3 runs 16 residues. Per germline, CDR1 NNHDY and CDR2 SYVADS. CDR3 DNA (partial): TGTGCCAGCAGTGATCTGGACAGGGTTAACACCGGG. Its translation: CASSDLDRVNTG. In full, the CDR3 is CASSDLDRVNTGQLYF.

As regards this clone: Mouse names are used for the genes. The CDR3 is cut off 4 residues early in the read; its end comes from the germline J gene. The chain uses TRBV1 and TRBJ1-1, with TRBD1 identical over 9 bases. V was pared by 3 bases and J by 0 bases, with 8 bases of the junction left unmatched. CDR3 length equals 17 residues. Per germline, CDR1 NSQYPW and CDR2 LRSPGD (reference sequence). CDR3 region: CTCSAHSRQGANTEVFF. CDR3 DNA (partial): TGCACCTGCAGTGCGCACTCTCGACAGGGGGCAAACACA.

This clone was counted a few times. The listed genes are named as in mouse. The read stops 4 residues short of the end of the CDR3; the missing end is completed from the germline J gene. The chain joins TRBV13-1 to TRBJ2-7, with D possibly matching TRBD1 (6 bases). The V and J ends lost 5 bases and 0 bases respectively, with 12 bases between them. The CDR3 loop spans 14 amino acids. Per germline, CDR1 NSHNY and CDR2 SYGAGN. The CDR3 spells CASSPGTSSYEQYF. CDR3 bases read: TGTGCCAGCAGCCCCGGGACATCCTCCTAT.

The sample holds a few counts of this clone. Mouse names are used for the genes. The CDR3 end is not reached by the read, which stops 4 residues before it; the germline J gene fills it in. This same CDR3 is encoded by further DNA sequences in the sample. The chain carries TRBV13-3 and TRBJ1-1; a weak D match, TRBD1 (6 bases). The V end was cut by 3 bases, the J end by 0 bases, with 9 bases between. This CDR3 region has 14 residues. Germline V gene sequence: CDR1 NNHDY, CDR2 SYVADS. The sequenced part of the CDR3 DNA is TGTGCCAGCAGTGTAGGGGGAGCAAACACA. Translating it yields CASSVGGANT. The whole CDR3 sequence reads CASSVGGANTEVFF.